This TCR beta chain originates from a study of PD-1 blockade in mismatch repair-deficient tumors. TCRdb's copy holds only in-frame clones and misses some; the assay was immunoSEQ multiplex PCR. Of about 110,000 clones in the sample, 60% to 85% are singletons; the top ten hold 4.7%. With 5 bases removed from V and 0 bases from J, the gap between germline ends came to 10 bases. The CDR3 is 14 residues long. Germline CDR1 and CDR2: SGHVS and FQNEAQ. The V call is TRBV7-8, the J call TRBJ1-1; a possible D gene is TRBD1 (5 bases). This material consisted of peripheral blood, taken 60 weeks after starting pembrolizumab. This receptor was identified in an adult with mismatch repair-deficient cancer. The CDR3 reads CASSQQAMNTEAFF. The DNA of the CDR3 is TGTGCCAGCAGCCAACAGGCGATGAACACTGAAGCTTTCTTT.